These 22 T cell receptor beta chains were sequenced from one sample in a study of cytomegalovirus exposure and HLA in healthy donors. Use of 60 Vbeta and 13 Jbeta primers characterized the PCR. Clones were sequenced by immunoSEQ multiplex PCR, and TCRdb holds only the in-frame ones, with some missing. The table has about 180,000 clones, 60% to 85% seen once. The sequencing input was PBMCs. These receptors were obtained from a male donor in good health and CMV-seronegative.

The CDR3 DNA reads as TGTGCCAGCAGAACCGGGACACGTAACCTTCAGCCCCAGCATTTT. It translates to CASRTGTRNLQPQHF. The V call is TRBV28, the J call TRBJ1-5; D might be TRBD1 (6 bases). The CDR3 is 15 amino acids. The germline gives CDR1 MDHEN, CDR2 SYDVKM. Trimming shortened V by 6 bases and J by 6 bases, and 18 bases separated the two germline ends.

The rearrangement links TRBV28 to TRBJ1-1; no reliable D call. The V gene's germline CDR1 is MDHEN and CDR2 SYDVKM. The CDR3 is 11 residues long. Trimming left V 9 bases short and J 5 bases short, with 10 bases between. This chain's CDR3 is CASREVTEAFF. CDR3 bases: TGTGCCAGTAGGGAGGTGACTGAAGCTTTCTTT. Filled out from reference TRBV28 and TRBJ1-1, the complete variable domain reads DVKVTQSSRYLVKRTGEKVFLECVQDMDHENMFWYRQDPGLGLRLIYFSYDVKMKEKGDIPEGYSVSREKKERFSLILESASTNQTSMYLCASREVTEAFFGQGTRLTVV.

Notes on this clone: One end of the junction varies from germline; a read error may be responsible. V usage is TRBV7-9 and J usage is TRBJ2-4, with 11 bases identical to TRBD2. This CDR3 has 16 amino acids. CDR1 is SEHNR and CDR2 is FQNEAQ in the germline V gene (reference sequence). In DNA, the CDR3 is TGTGCCAGCAGCATAGCGGGAGGGTTCTTGGAAAACATTCAGTACTTC. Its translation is CASSIAGGFLENIQYF.

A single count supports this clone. This chain's CDR3 is CASSYAPTGTNTEAFF. For the CDR3, the DNA is TGTGCCAGCAGTTACGCCCCGACAGGGACTAACACTGAAGCTTTCTTT. The chain joins TRBV6-5 to TRBJ1-1; 7 bases map to TRBD1. CDR1 is MNHEY and CDR2 is SVGAGI in the germline V gene. With 2 bases clipped from V and 2 bases from J, the junction kept 8 bases outside the gene matches. The CDR3 consists of 16 residues.

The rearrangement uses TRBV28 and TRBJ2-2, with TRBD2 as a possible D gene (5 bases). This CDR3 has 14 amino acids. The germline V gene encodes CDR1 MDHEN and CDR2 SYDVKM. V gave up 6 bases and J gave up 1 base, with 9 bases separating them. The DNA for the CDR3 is TGTGCCAGCAGAAGGACTGAGAACACCGGGGAGCTGTTTTTT. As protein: CASRRTENTGELFF.

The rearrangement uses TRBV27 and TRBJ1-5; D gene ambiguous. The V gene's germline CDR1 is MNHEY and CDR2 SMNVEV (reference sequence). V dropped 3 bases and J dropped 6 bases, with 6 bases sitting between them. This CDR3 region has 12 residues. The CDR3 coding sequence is TGTGCCAGCAGTTTCGCGGGTCAGCCCCAGCATTTT. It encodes CASSFAGQPQHF.

The CDR3 coding sequence is TGTGCCAGCAGTTTAAGGTGGGACAGTAAGGTAGCCGAGCAGTACTTC. Its protein product is CASSLRWDSKVAEQYF. The V and J genes are TRBV28 and TRBJ2-7; 7 bases agree with TRBD1. The germline CDR1 and CDR2 sequences are MDHEN and SYDVKM. V was clipped by 2 bases and J by 6 bases; unmatched bases: 13. The CDR3 is 16 residues long.

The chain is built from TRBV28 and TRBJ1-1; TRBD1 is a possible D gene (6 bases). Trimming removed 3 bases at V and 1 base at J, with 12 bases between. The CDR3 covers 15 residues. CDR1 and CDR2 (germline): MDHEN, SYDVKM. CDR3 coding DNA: TGTGCCAGCAGTTTCCCCGGGACAAAGAACACTGAAGCTTTCTTT. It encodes CASSFPGTKNTEAFF.

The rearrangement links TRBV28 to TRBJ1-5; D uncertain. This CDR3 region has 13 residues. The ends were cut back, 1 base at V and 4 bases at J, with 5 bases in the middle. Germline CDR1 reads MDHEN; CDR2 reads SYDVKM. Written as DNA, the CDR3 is TGTGCCAGCAGTTTATTTGAGAATCAGCCCCAGCATTTT. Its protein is CASSLFENQPQHF.

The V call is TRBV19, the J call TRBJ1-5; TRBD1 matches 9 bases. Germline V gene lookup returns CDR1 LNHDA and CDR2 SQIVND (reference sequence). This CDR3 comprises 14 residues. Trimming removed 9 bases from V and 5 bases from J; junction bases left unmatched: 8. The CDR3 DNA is TGTGCCAGCAAACAGGGGGCATTTCATCAGCCCCAGCATTTT. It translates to CASKQGAFHQPQHF. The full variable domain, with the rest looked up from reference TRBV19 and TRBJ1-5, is DGGITQSPKYLFRKEGQNVTLSCEQNLNHDAMYWYRQDPGQGLRLIYYSQIVNDFQKGDIAEGYSVSREKKESFPLTVTSAQKNPTAFYLCASKQGAFHQPQHFGDGTRLSIL.

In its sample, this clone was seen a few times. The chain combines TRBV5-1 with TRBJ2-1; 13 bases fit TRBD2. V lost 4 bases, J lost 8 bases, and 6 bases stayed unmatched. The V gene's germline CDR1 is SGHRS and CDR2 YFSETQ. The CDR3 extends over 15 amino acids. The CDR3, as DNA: TGCGCCAGCAGCCCGGGACTAGCGGGGAAGGATGAGCAGTTCTTC. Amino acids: CASSPGLAGKDEQFF.

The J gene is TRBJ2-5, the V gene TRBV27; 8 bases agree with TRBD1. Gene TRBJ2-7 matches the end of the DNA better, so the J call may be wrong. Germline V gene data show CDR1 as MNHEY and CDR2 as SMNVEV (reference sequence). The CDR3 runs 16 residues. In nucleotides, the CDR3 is TGTGCCAGCAGTTTCTCCGGACAGGGAAGCAGGTACGAGCAGTACTTC. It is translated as CASSFSGQGSRYEQYF.

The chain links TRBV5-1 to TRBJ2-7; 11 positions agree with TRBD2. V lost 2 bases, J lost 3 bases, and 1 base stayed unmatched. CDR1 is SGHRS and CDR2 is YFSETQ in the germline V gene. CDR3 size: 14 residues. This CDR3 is CASSFGTSGYEQYF. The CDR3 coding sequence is TGCGCCAGCAGCTTCGGGACTAGCGGCTACGAGCAGTACTTC.

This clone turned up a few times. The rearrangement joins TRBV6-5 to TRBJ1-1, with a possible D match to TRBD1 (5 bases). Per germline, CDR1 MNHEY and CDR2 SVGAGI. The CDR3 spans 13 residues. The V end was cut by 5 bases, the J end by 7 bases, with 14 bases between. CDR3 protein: CASSDPDRYEAFF. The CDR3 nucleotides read TGTGCCAGCAGTGACCCTGACAGATATGAAGCTTTCTTT.

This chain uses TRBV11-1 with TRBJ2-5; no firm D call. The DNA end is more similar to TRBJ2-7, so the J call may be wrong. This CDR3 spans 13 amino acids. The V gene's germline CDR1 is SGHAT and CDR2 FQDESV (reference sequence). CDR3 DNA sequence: TGTGCCAGCAGCCCCGGTTGGGGCTACGAGCAGTACTTC. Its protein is CASSPGWGYEQYF.

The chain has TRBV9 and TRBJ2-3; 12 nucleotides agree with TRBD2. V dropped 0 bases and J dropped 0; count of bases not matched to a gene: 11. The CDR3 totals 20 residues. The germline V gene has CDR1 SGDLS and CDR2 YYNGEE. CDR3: CASSVGSSGGEEESTDTQYF. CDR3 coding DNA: TGTGCCAGCAGCGTAGGGTCTAGCGGGGGGGAGGAGGAGAGCACAGATACGCAGTATTTT.

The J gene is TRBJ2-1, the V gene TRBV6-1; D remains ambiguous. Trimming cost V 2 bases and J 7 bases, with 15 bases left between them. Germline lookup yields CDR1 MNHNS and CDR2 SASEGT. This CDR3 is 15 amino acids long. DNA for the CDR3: TGTGCCAGCAGTGAATTCAGTGTCCAAATGAATGAGCAGTTCTTC. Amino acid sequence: CASSEFSVQMNEQFF.

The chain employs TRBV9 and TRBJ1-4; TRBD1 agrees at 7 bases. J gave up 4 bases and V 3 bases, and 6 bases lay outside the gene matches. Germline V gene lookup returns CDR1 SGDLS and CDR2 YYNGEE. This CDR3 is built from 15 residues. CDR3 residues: CASSASGQLNEKLFF. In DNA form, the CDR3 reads TGTGCCAGCAGCGCCTCGGGACAGCTTAATGAAAAACTGTTTTTT.

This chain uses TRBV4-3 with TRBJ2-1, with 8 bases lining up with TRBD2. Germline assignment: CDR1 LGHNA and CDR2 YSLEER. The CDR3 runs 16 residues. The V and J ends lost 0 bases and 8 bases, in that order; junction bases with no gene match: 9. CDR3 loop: CASSQDGTRKAHEQFF. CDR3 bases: TGCGCCAGCAGCCAAGATGGGACTAGAAAGGCCCATGAGCAGTTCTTC.

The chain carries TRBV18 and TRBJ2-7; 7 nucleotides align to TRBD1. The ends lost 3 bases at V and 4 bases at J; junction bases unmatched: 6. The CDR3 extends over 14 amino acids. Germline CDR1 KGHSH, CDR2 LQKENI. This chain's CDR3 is CASSPVAGGYEQYF. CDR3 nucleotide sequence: TGTGCCAGCTCACCGGTGGCAGGGGGATACGAGCAGTACTTC.

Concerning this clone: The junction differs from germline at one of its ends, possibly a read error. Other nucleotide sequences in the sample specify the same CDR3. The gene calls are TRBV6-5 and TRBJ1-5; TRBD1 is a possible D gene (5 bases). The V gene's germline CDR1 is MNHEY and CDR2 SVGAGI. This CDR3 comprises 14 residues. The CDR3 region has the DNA TGTGCCAGCAGTTGGGCGGGGGGGAATCAGCCTCAGCATTTT. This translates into CASSWAGGNQPQHF.

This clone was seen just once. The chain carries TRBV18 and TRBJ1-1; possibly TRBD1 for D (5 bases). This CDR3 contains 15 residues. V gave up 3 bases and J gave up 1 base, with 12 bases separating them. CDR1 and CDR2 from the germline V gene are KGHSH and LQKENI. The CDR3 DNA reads TGTGCCAGCTCACCTAGGGGACTTACGAACACTGAAGCTTTCTTT. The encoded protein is CASSPRGLTNTEAFF.